This T cell receptor (beta chain) came from a study of blood T cells in healthy people across ages. Healthy Caucasian individuals from Russia aged about 6 to 95 served as donors. Total RNA, at least 6 micrograms per sample, came from PBMCs. The CDR3 consists of 18 residues. In germline, CDR1 is KGHSH, CDR2 LQKENI. The J segment lost 5 bases and the V segment lost 3 bases, leaving 15 bases of the junction unmatched. The use of a sample-barcoded 5' primer and a J-beta primer mix characterized a second PCR of 7 to 11 cycles. A template-switch adaptor with 12 random nucleotides tagged each cDNA molecule. TCRdb itself ran the 5' RACE reads through MiXCR, one entry per CDR3 protein. Of approximately 800,000 distinct CDR3 sequences in the sample, around 25% were seen once. This sample also appeared in a second study, on T cells of mothers and their children. This second study says: Mothers gave over 9.5 million TCR beta CDR3 reads each, and children several million each.

Sequencing was done on a sample of blood. This receptor was identified in a boy younger than 18 in good health. The rearrangement links TRBV18 to TRBJ1-2; 10 bases are shared with TRBD1. As DNA, the CDR3 is TGTGCCAGCTCACCGACGGGGACAGGGGAATATAAATGGTATGGCTACACCTTC. It encodes CASSPTGTGEYKWYGYTF.